The 27 T cell receptor beta chains reported below all come from one sample, sequenced in a study of T cell repertoires in cytomegalovirus infection. MiXCR, run by TCRdb on the reads, gives a single entry per CDR3 protein. This sample yields about 190,000 distinct CDR3 sequences, of which 25% to 30% are seen a single time; 30% to 40% belongs to the top ten. Sequenced input: PBMCs. These receptors were collected from a human donor in good health (CMV status not recorded). Some clones in this sample may be carry-over from other donors' samples.

The V gene is TRBV5-1, the J gene TRBJ2-1; the D gene is possibly TRBD1 (7 bases). The ends were cut back, 0 bases at V and 3 bases at J, with 10 bases in the middle. Germline assignment: CDR1 SGHRS and CDR2 YFSETQ. The CDR3 is 15 amino acids. This CDR3 reads CASSLGQGGYNEQFF. The CDR3 region has the DNA TGCGCCAGCAGCTTGGGACAGGGAGGCTACAATGAGCAGTTCTTC.

The chain employs TRBV14 and TRBJ1-1, with TRBD1 as a possible D gene (5 bases). Trimming stripped 4 bases from V and 11 bases from J, with 17 bases between. Germline lookup yields CDR1 SGHDN and CDR2 FVKESK. CDR3 length equals 13 residues. CDR3 sequence: CASSRTNRQVAFF. CDR3 DNA sequence: TGTGCCAGCAGCCGAACGAACAGGCAAGTGGCTTTCTTT.

The chain combines TRBV19 with TRBJ2-7, with 9 positions matching TRBD2. Germline loops: CDR1 LNHDA, CDR2 SQIVND (reference sequence). This CDR3 region has 13 residues. The ends lost 10 bases at V and 6 bases at J; junction bases unmatched: 10. Here the CDR3 reads CATHSGGVSEQYF. The CDR3 DNA follows: TGTGCCACCCATAGCGGGGGAGTGAGCGAGCAGTACTTC.

The chain uses TRBV14 and TRBJ1-6; D uncertain. Looked up from germline, CDR1 is SGHDN and CDR2 is FVKESK. The CDR3 sequence is 13 residues long. Deletions cut 0 bases from V and 8 bases from J, with 5 bases between. In DNA form, the CDR3 reads TGTGCCAGCAGCCAAGATGTGGATTCACCCCTCCACTTT. Translation gives CASSQDVDSPLHF. The whole variable domain, remainder taken from reference TRBV14 and TRBJ1-6, is EAGVTQFPSHSVIEKGQTVTLRCDPISGHDNLYWYRRVMGKEIKFLLHFVKESKQDESGMPNNRFLAERTGGTYSTLKVQPAELEDSGVYFCASSQDVDSPLHFGNGTRLTVT.

Points on this clonotype: A much larger clone is a single base away; this may be a read error. The V and J genes are TRBV18 and TRBJ2-5; possible D gene TRBD2, 6 bases. The CDR3 runs to 16 residues. Germline lookup yields CDR1 KGHSH and CDR2 LQKENI. The CDR3 bases are TGTGACAGCTCACCGTCCTTGGGGAGGTCCCAAGAGACCCAGTACTTC. It encodes CDSSPSLGRSQETQYF.

The sample holds many counts of this clonotype. This rearrangement joins TRBV7-2 to TRBJ2-6; the D is unclear. Germline-derived CDR1 and CDR2 are SGHTA and FQGNSA. The CDR3 covers 15 residues. Trimming removed 7 bases from V and 2 bases from J, with 12 bases in between. This CDR3 is CASTYIRAGANVLTF. CDR3 bases: TGTGCCAGCACCTACATAAGGGCTGGGGCCAACGTCCTGACTTTC. Supplemented by reference TRBV7-2 and TRBJ2-6, the full variable domain reads GAGVSQSPSNKVTEKGKDVELRCDPISGHTALYWYRQSLGQGLEFLIYFQGNSAPDKSGLPSDRFSAERTGGSVSTLTIQRTQQEDSAVYLCASTYIRAGANVLTFGAGSRLTVL.

The table lists this clonotype with a count of one. The chain uses TRBV20-1 and TRBJ1-1, with D perhaps TRBD1 (6 bases). CDR1 and CDR2 (germline): DFQATT, SNEGSKA (reference sequence). V was pared by 6 bases and J by 1 base, with 12 bases between. The CDR3 is 13 amino acids. This CDR3 reads CSAPGRGNTEAFF. For the CDR3, the DNA is TGCAGTGCCCCGGGCAGGGGGAACACTGAAGCTTTCTTT.

This chain connects TRBV14 to TRBJ2-4, with D perhaps matching TRBD1 (6 bases). V was trimmed by 3 bases and J by 6 bases, leaving 9 bases between them. Germline assignment: CDR1 SGHDN and CDR2 FVKESK. The CDR3 has 13 amino acids. CDR3 sequence: CASSQGTPNIQYF. The DNA of the CDR3 is TGTGCCAGCAGCCAGGGGACACCAAACATTCAGTACTTC.

This chain joins TRBV12-3 or TRBV12-4 and TRBJ2-5; 7 bases agree with TRBD1. Trimming took 5 bases from V and 0 from J; bases not matched to a gene: 9. The CDR3 consists of 16 residues. The CDR3 here is CASSIRTGADQETQYF. The CDR3 bases are TGTGCCAGCAGTATAAGGACAGGTGCCGACCAAGAGACCCAGTACTTC.

This clonotype was picked up a small number of times. The chain carries TRBV19 and TRBJ2-5; 7 nucleotides align to TRBD2. The CDR3 is 15 amino acids. The germline V gene has CDR1 LNHDA and CDR2 SQIVND (reference sequence). Trimming at V came to 7 bases and at J to 3 bases, leaving 11 bases not matched to a gene. The chain's CDR3 is CASNPQRGQEETQYF. CDR3 in DNA: TGTGCCAGTAACCCACAGCGGGGCCAGGAAGAGACCCAGTACTTC.

This clonotype was observed a few times. V and J are TRBV6-6 and TRBJ1-2; TRBD1 matches at 12 bases. V lost 6 bases to trimming and J lost 4 bases; unmatched junction nucleotides: 12. CDR1 and CDR2 from the germline V gene are MNHNY and SVGAGI (reference sequence). The CDR3 totals 17 residues. The CDR3 DNA sequence: TGTGCCAGCAGCACCGGGACAGGGGGCTTGGGGGTCTATGGCTACACCTTC. Amino acid sequence: CASSTGTGGLGVYGYTF.

This CDR3 reads CASSFSGGGQPQHF. In DNA form, the CDR3 reads TGTGCCAGCAGTTTTTCGGGGGGGGGTCAGCCCCAGCATTTT. V gene TRBV12-3 or TRBV12-4 combines with J gene TRBJ1-5, with D perhaps matching TRBD1 (5 bases). The CDR3 is 14 amino acids. V was trimmed by 3 bases and J by 6 bases, leaving 12 bases between them.

The V and J genes are TRBV19 and TRBJ1-5; the D gene is possibly TRBD1 (6 bases). Trimming removed 3 bases at V and 2 bases at J, with 11 bases between. Germline loops: CDR1 LNHDA, CDR2 SQIVND (reference sequence). This CDR3 comprises 15 residues. The CDR3 DNA follows: TGTGCCAGTAGTATTGAGGGGGTAGGCAATCAGCCCCAGCATTTT. Encoded protein: CASSIEGVGNQPQHF.

This clonotype was picked up a small number of times. The rearrangement links TRBV27 to TRBJ2-3; 8 nucleotides align to TRBD2. The ends lost 2 bases at V and 5 bases at J; junction bases unmatched: 6. Per the germline V gene, CDR1 is MNHEY and CDR2 is SMNVEV (reference sequence). The CDR3 totals 15 residues. The CDR3 sequence is CASSLLSGGQDTQYF. The CDR3 region has the DNA TGTGCCAGCAGTTTACTGAGCGGGGGACAAGATACGCAGTATTTT.

This clonotype was detected only once. V gene TRBV12-5 combines with J gene TRBJ1-3; 7 nucleotides match TRBD1. After removal of 6 bases from V and 4 bases from J, the junction contained 6 bases not matched to a gene. The germline gives CDR1 LGHNT, CDR2 FRNRAP. This CDR3 spans 14 amino acids. DNA of the CDR3: TGTGCTAGTGGCACAGGGGATGCCGGAAACACCATATATTTT. This sequence encodes CASGTGDAGNTIYF.

The V gene is TRBV7-8, the J gene TRBJ2-1; 11 bases agree with TRBD1. Germline V gene sequence: CDR1 SGHVS, CDR2 FQNEAQ. V trimming: 4 bases; J trimming: 0 bases; junction bases outside the gene matches: 5. This CDR3 region has 17 residues. CDR3 in DNA: TGTGCCAGCAGCTACGGACAGGGGGCTTACTCCTACAATGAGCAGTTCTTC. It codes for CASSYGQGAYSYNEQFF. The full variable domain, completed using reference TRBV7-8 and TRBJ2-1, is GAGVSQSPRYKVAKRGQDVALRCDPISGHVSLFWYQQALGQGPEFLTYFQNEAQLDKSGLPSDRFFAERPEGSVSTLKIQRTQQEDSAVYLCASSYGQGAYSYNEQFFGPGTRLTVL.

This clonotype was counted only a few times. The chain has TRBV6-2 or TRBV6-3 and TRBJ2-2, with unresolved D. Germline lookup yields CDR1 MNHEY and CDR2 SVGEGT. The CDR3 is made up of 14 amino acids. Between the trimmed V and J ends, which lost 6 bases and 0 bases, there was a span of 8 bases. CDR3 protein: CASSPVTNTGELFF. The CDR3 region has the DNA TGTGCCAGCAGCCCCGTTACGAACACCGGGGAGCTGTTTTTT.

This chain uses TRBV11-2 with TRBJ1-2; D gene ambiguous. This CDR3 region has 12 residues. CDR1 and CDR2 (germline): SGHAT, FQNNGV. Trimming stripped 5 bases from V and 0 bases from J, with 4 bases between. CDR3 in amino acids: CASSASNYGYTF. CDR3 in DNA: TGTGCCAGCAGCGCCTCTAACTATGGCTACACCTTC.

This clonotype occurred a few times. This chain links TRBV15 with TRBJ1-1, with D perhaps TRBD1 (5 bases). V was cut by 1 base and J by 1 base, with 13 bases left in between. The CDR3 is 16 residues long. Germline loops: CDR1 LNHNV, CDR2 YYDKDF (reference sequence). This CDR3 is CATSRGLGGGNTEAFF. The CDR3, as DNA: TGTGCCACCAGCAGAGGCCTGGGGGGGGGGAACACTGAAGCTTTCTTT. The variable domain in full, completed from reference TRBV15 and TRBJ1-1, reads DAMVIQNPRYQVTQFGKPVTLSCSQTLNHNVMYWYQQKSSQAPKLLFHYYDKDFNNEADTPDNFQSRRPNTSFCFLDIRSPGLGDTAMYLCATSRGLGGGNTEAFFGQGTRLTVV.

This clonotype has only a few counts. The CDR3 sequence is CASSPIGQVNQPQHF. The CDR3 bases are TGTGCCAGCAGCCCTATAGGACAGGTCAATCAGCCCCAGCATTTT. V and J are TRBV7-8 and TRBJ1-5, with 7 bases lining up with TRBD1. Germline V gives CDR1 SGHVS, CDR2 FQNEAQ. Trimming removed 5 bases from V and 3 bases from J; junction bases left unmatched: 7. This CDR3 spans 15 amino acids.

As to this clonotype: The junction departs from germline at one end; a sequencing error may be responsible. V is TRBV19 and J is TRBJ2-2, with D possibly being TRBD1 (6 bases). Germline lookup yields CDR1 LNHDA and CDR2 SQIVND (reference sequence). The CDR3 is 14 residues long. CDR3 DNA: TGTGCCACCATGAGGACAGCGAACAACGGGGAGCTGTTTTTT. Residues: CATMRTANNGELFF.

The chain couples TRBV5-1 to TRBJ1-1; D remains unclear. The V end lost 0 bases, the J end lost 0 bases, and 6 bases lay between the germline ends. CDR3 size: 14 residues. From germline, CDR1 is SGHRS and CDR2 YFSETQ. Here the CDR3 reads CASSLGTLNTEAFF. Here the CDR3 DNA reads TGCGCCAGCAGCTTGGGGACTTTGAACACTGAAGCTTTCTTT. The complete variable domain, with remaining parts taken from reference TRBV5-1 and TRBJ1-1, reads KAGVTQTPRYLIKTRGQQVTLSCSPISGHRSVSWYQQTPGQGLQFLFEYFSETQRNKGNFPGRFSGRQFSNSRSEMNVSTLELGDSALYLCASSLGTLNTEAFFGQGTRLTVV.

This clonotype has only a few counts. This sequence joins TRBV20-1 and TRBJ1-1, with a possible D match to TRBD1 (6 bases). The V end lost 6 bases, the J end lost 1 base, and 15 bases lay between the germline ends. The germline gives CDR1 DFQATT, CDR2 SNEGSKA (reference sequence). This CDR3 spans 14 amino acids. CDR3: CSAYSGHPNTEAFF. The CDR3 DNA sequence: TGCAGTGCCTACTCGGGACACCCGAACACTGAAGCTTTCTTT.

This clonotype has a single count. The chain combines TRBV12-3 or TRBV12-4 with TRBJ2-1; unclear D gene. Trimming took 5 bases from V and 0 from J, leaving 11 bases between them. The CDR3 is 15 residues long. CDR3 coding DNA: TGTGCCAGCAGTGAGAGTCCTAGCTCCTACAATGAGCAGTTCTTC. This sequence encodes CASSESPSSYNEQFF.

This clonotype was counted only a few times. This sequence joins TRBV6-2 or TRBV6-3 and TRBJ2-7; no firm D call. V lost 7 bases and J 2 bases, leaving 9 bases between the germline ends. This CDR3 has 12 residues. Germline assignment: CDR1 MNHEY and CDR2 SVGEGT. In DNA form, the CDR3 reads TGTGCCAGCAAGACGGAAGCCTACGAGCAGTACTTC. It yields the protein CASKTEAYEQYF.

This clonotype was observed at least ten times. The CDR3 nucleotides are TGTGCCAGCAGTATCACAGGGGAGGGGACTGAAGCTTTCTTT. Its translation is CASSITGEGTEAFF. The V call is TRBV7-3, the J call TRBJ1-1; 7 bases map to TRBD1. This CDR3 is built from 14 residues. Per germline, CDR1 SGHTA and CDR2 FQGTGA. Trimming removed 6 bases from V and 5 bases from J; junction bases left unmatched: 9.

The rearrangement joins TRBV29-1 to TRBJ1-6; D may be TRBD1 (5 bases). Germline CDR1 reads SQVTM; CDR2 reads ANQGSEA. V was shortened by 7 bases and J by 10 bases, with 11 bases between the two germline ends. The CDR3 is 11 amino acids. CDR3 loop: CSGGVESPLHF. CDR3 nucleotide sequence: TGCAGCGGGGGGGTCGAGTCACCCCTCCACTTT.